This T cell receptor beta chain was recorded in a study of technical replicates of blood from a few donors. Sequencing was performed with immunoSEQ multiplex PCR; in TCRdb, only in-frame clones are kept and a portion is missing. The sample yields more than 90,000 clones, 95% to 96% seen once. CDR1 is MNHNY, CDR2 SVGAGI, per germline (reference sequence). V was shortened by 0 bases and J by 6 bases, with 6 bases between the two germline ends. The CDR3 totals 12 residues. The sequence came from a human donor in good health. The specimen was T cells isolated from PBMCs. V usage is TRBV6-6 and J usage is TRBJ2-7, with D tentatively TRBD2 (5 bases). The CDR3 nucleotides are TGTGCCAGCAGTTACTCCGGAGGCGAGCAGTACTTC. This encodes CASSYSGGEQYF.